The rows below give T cell receptor beta chains drawn from one sample of a study of blood T cell repertoires in COVID-19. Sequenced by immunoSEQ multiplex PCR; TCRdb stores in-frame clones only, minus some. The data contain over 150,000 clones, about 90% of them singletons. The sample comprised PBMCs or T cells enriched from blood (not recorded which). The receptors shown here come from a woman between 50 and 59 years old who had recovered from COVID-19. Each CDR3 is given with its conserved first and last residue. The D gene is left open where the match is weak. Clone size is given for some rows only: seen once, a few or many times, or a class if the clone is expanded.

cdr3_nt cdr3_aa d_call j_call v_call clone_size
TGTGCCAGCAGAAGAACGGGTACAACTAATGAAAAACTGTTTTTT CASRRTGTTNEKLFF . TRBJ1-4 TRBV6-5 .
TGTGCCAGCAGCCGACGGACAGGGGGAAATAATTCACCCCTCCACTTT CASSRRTGGNNSPLHF TRBD1 TRBJ1-6 TRBV5-8 once
TGTGCCAGCAGTGAATTGGGCCTCAATCAGCCCCAGCATTTT CASSELGLNQPQHF . TRBJ1-5 TRBV2 few
TGTGCCAGCAGCTTCGGGTTGGGAGACGAGCAGTACTTC CASSFGLGDEQYF . TRBJ2-7 TRBV7-2 .
TGTGCCAGCAGCTTAAGACCGGGACAGCTATCCTACGAGCAGTACTTC CASSLRPGQLSYEQYF TRBD1 TRBJ2-7 TRBV7-6 .
TGTGCCAGCGCAGGACTAGCGGAGAGGCCTGATACGCAGTATTTT CASAGLAERPDTQYF TRBD2 TRBJ2-3 TRBV2 once
TGTGCCAGCAGGCTGATAAGAGATTCGCACGAGCAGTACTTC CASRLIRDSHEQYF . TRBJ2-7 TRBV2 .
TGTGCCAGCAGGCGGACTAGCGCCGGCGAGCAGTACTTC CASRRTSAGEQYF TRBD2 TRBJ2-7 TRBV28 .
TGTGCCAGCAACCAACTTAGCGGGAGGCCTCCCTACAATGAGCAGTTCTTC CASNQLSGRPPYNEQFF TRBD2 TRBJ2-1 TRBV27 .
TGTGCCAGCAGCCAAGATCCGATCGGGCAGGGGGTGAGGAACACTGAAGCTTTCTTT CASSQDPIGQGVRNTEAFF TRBD1 TRBJ1-1 TRBV14 .
TGTGCCAGCAGGGGAACTAGCAGAGAGACCCAGTACTTC CASRGTSRETQYF . TRBJ2-5 TRBV7-2 .
TGTGCCAGCAGCTTACTATCTAGCACAGATACGCAGTATTTT CASSLLSSTDTQYF . TRBJ2-3 TRBV11-3 once
TGTGCCAGTAGTATGGGGGGGCGCGATCAGCCCCAGCATTTT CASSMGGRDQPQHF . TRBJ1-5 TRBV19 .
TGTGCCAGCAGCTTAGGGCGACTAGCGGGAGAGACCCAGTACTTC CASSLGRLAGETQYF TRBD2 TRBJ2-5 TRBV7-2 .
TGTGCCAGCAGCCCAAATAAGCGAGGAACAGGGACGAATGGGATCGGCTACACCTTC CASSPNKRGTGTNGIGYTF . TRBJ1-2 TRBV11-2 .
TGTGCCAGCTCACGCGAGGGCGTAGCGGGAGGGCCGACAGATACGCAGTATTTT CASSREGVAGGPTDTQYF TRBD2 TRBJ2-3 TRBV18 once
TGTGCCACCAGCAGAGATAGACAGGGGGTTGAAGCTTTCTTT CATSRDRQGVEAFF TRBD1 TRBJ1-1 TRBV15 .
TGTGCCAGCTCACCGGGACACGGTGGGGAAGAGACCCAGTACTTC CASSPGHGGEETQYF . TRBJ2-5 TRBV18 once
TGTGCCAGCAGCTCAGGGGGCGTTAGCAATCAGCCCCAGCATTTT CASSSGGVSNQPQHF TRBD1 TRBJ1-5 TRBV7-2 .
TGTGCCAGCAGAATGGGAGTTGAAGCTTTCTTT CASRMGVEAFF . TRBJ1-1 TRBV2 .
TGTGCCAGCAGCTTGGCCGGGACAGTCTATGGCTACACCTTC CASSLAGTVYGYTF TRBD1 TRBJ1-2 TRBV5-4 .
TGTGCCTGGCGAGCTGGACTAGCGGGCACAGAGACCCAGTACTTC CAWRAGLAGTETQYF TRBD2 TRBJ2-5 TRBV30 once
TGTGCCAGCACCTCGTCCAGGGGGAGCACAGATACGCAGTATTTT CASTSSRGSTDTQYF TRBD1 TRBJ2-3 TRBV6-6 .
TGTGCCAGCAGCCGGGACAGGGGATTTGAGCAGTTCTTC CASSRDRGFEQFF TRBD1 TRBJ2-1 TRBV7-3 .
TGTGCCAGCAGTCGGGACAGAGGAAGCGATGAGCAGTTCTTC CASSRDRGSDEQFF TRBD1 TRBJ2-1 TRBV6-2/TRBV6-3 once
TGTGCCACCAGTCCCAGGTTCTACAATGAGCAGTTCTTC CATSPRFYNEQFF . TRBJ2-1 TRBV24-1 .
TGTGCCAGCAGCTTAGGGGACAGGGGGCGAGAAACTGAAGCTTTCTTT CASSLGDRGRETEAFF TRBD1 TRBJ1-1 TRBV7-9 .
TGTGCCAGCAGCAAAACCCCAAACTATCGCGGGAGGGCAAGCAATGAGCAGTTCTTC CASSKTPNYRGRASNEQFF . TRBJ2-1 TRBV21-1 few
TGTGCCACGGAGGCTAGCGGGAGGGGCAATGAGCAGTTCTTC CATEASGRGNEQFF TRBD2 TRBJ2-1 TRBV24-1 .
TGTGCCAGCAGCTTGGGGAAACAGGGCGTTCGGAATTCACCCCTCCACTTT CASSLGKQGVRNSPLHF . TRBJ1-6 TRBV5-6 .
TGTGCCAGCAGCGCCACGACTAGGAATGAGCAGTTCTTC CASSATTRNEQFF . TRBJ2-1 TRBV9 .
TGCGCCAGCAGCCAGATGGACAGGGAGGCCGGGGAGCTGTTTTTT CASSQMDREAGELFF TRBD1 TRBJ2-2 TRBV4-1 .
TGTGCCAGCCACCTTAGCGGGAGCACAGATACGCAGTATTTT CASHLSGSTDTQYF . TRBJ2-3 TRBV21-1 .
TGTGCCAGCAGCTCCCCCGCGGGTTATAATTCACCCCTCCACTTT CASSSPAGYNSPLHF . TRBJ1-6 TRBV5-8 .
TGTGCCAGCAGCCTGACAGGGGACGAGCAGTACTTC CASSLTGDEQYF TRBD1 TRBJ2-7 TRBV3-1/TRBV3-2 .
TGTGCCAGCAGTAGACAGGGTCCTAATGAAAAACTGTTTTTT CASSRQGPNEKLFF TRBD1 TRBJ1-4 TRBV6-5 .
TGCGCCAGCACCCCCGGGGGGCACGGCTATGGCTACACCTTC CASTPGGHGYGYTF . TRBJ1-2 TRBV10-1 .
TGTGCCAGCAGCCCTCACCAGACAGGGTTCACAGATACGCAGTATTTT CASSPHQTGFTDTQYF TRBD1 TRBJ2-3 TRBV3-1/TRBV3-2 .
TGTGCCAGCAGCCTCGCGGCCGATTCTAACACTGAAGCTTTCTTT CASSLAADSNTEAFF . TRBJ1-1 TRBV7-6 .
TGTGCCAGCAGTTTATTAGGACAGACGACCTACGAGCAGTACTTC CASSLLGQTTYEQYF . TRBJ2-7 TRBV27 .
TGTGCCATCACTGAGGGACAGGCCCAAGGAATATATGGCTACACCTTC CAITEGQAQGIYGYTF TRBD1 TRBJ1-2 TRBV10-3 .
TGTGCCAGCAGCGTAGTCCTTCTACGGAGAACCTACGAGCAGTACTTC CASSVVLLRRTYEQYF . TRBJ2-7 TRBV9 .